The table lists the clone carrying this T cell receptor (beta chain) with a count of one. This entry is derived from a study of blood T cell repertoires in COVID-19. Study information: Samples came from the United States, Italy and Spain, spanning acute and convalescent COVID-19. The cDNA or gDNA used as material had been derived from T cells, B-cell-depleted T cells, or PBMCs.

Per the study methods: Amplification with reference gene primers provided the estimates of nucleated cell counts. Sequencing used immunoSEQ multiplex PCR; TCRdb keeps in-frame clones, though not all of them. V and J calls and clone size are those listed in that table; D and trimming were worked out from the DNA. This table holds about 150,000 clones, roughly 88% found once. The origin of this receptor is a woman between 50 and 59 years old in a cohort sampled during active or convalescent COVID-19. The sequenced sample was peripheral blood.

The CDR3 reads CASSRQGNQPQHF. In DNA, the CDR3 is TGTGCCAGCAGTAGACAGGGGAATCAGCCCCAGCATTTT. The chain uses TRBV6-2 or TRBV6-3 and TRBJ1-5, with 8 bases aligning to TRBD1. J lost 4 bases, V lost 5 bases, and 1 base had no gene match. Germline V gene data show CDR1 as MNHEY and CDR2 as SVGEGT. CDR3 length: 13 amino acids.